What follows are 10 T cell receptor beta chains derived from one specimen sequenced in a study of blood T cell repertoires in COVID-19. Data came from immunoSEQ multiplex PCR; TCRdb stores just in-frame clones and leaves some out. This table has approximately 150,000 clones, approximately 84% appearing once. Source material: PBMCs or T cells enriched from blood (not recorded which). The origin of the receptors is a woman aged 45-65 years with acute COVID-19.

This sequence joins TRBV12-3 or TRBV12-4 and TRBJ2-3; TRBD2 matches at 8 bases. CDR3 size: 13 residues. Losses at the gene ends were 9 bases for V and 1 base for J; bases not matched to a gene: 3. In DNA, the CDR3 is TGTGCCAGTCGGGAGGGGGGCACAGATACGCAGTATTTT. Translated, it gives CASREGGTDTQYF.

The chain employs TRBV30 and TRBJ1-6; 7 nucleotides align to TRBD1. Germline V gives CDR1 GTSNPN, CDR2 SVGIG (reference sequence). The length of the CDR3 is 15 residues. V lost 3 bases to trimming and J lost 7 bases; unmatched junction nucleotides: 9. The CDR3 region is CAWRDRTGLNSPLHF. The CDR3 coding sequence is TGTGCCTGGAGAGACCGGACAGGTTTAAATTCACCCCTCCACTTT.

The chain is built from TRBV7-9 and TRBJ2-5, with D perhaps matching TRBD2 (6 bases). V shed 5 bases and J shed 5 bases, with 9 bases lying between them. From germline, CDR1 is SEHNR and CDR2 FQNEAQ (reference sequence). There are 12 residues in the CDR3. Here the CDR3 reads CASSSGGETQYF. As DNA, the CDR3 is TGTGCCAGCAGCAGTGGGGGGGAGACCCAGTACTTC.

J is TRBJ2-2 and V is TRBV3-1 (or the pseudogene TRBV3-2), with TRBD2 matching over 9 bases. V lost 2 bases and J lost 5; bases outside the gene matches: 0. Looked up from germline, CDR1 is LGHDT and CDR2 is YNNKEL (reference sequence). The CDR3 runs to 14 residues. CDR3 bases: TGTGCCAGCAGCCAAACTAGCGGGACCGGGGAGCTGTTTTTT. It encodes CASSQTSGTGELFF.

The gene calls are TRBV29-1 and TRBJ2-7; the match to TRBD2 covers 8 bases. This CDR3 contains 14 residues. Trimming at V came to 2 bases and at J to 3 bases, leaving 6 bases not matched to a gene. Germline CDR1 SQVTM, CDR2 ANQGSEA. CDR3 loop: CSVEFSGSLYEQYF. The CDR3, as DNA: TGCAGCGTTGAATTCAGCGGGAGCCTCTACGAGCAGTACTTC.

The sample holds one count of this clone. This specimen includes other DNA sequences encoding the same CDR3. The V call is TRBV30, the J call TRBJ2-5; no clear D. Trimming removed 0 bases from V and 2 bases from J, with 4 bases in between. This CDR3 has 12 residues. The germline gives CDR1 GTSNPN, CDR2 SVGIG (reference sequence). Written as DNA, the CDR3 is TGTGCCTGGAGTGTTAGTCAAGAGACCCAGTACTTC. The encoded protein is CAWSVSQETQYF. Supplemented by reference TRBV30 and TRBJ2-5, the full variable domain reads SQTIHQWPATLVQPVGSPLSLECTVEGTSNPNLYWYRQAAGRGLQLLFYSVGIGQISSEVPQNLSASRPQDRQFILSSKKLLLSDSGFYLCAWSVSQETQYFGPGTRLLVL.

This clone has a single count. The CDR3 protein is CASRGGSGTGGLPDGYTF. The DNA of the CDR3 is TGTGCCAGTAGGGGCGGCTCTGGGACAGGGGGCCTTCCTGATGGCTACACCTTC. The chain joins TRBV19 to TRBJ1-2; 12 nucleotides align to TRBD1. Trimming at V came to 6 bases and at J to 6 bases, leaving 17 bases not matched to a gene. This CDR3 contains 18 residues. Germline CDR1 LNHDA, CDR2 SQIVND (reference sequence). Supplemented by reference TRBV19 and TRBJ1-2, the full variable domain reads DGGITQSPKYLFRKEGQNVTLSCEQNLNHDAMYWYRQDPGQGLRLIYYSQIVNDFQKGDIAEGYSVSREKKESFPLTVTSAQKNPTAFYLCASRGGSGTGGLPDGYTFGSGTRLTVV.

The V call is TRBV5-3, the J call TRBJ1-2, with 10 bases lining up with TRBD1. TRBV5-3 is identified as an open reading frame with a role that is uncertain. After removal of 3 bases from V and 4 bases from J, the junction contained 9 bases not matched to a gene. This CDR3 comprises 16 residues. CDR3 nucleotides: TGTGCCAGAAGCTCTAATGGGACAGGGGTTATCTATGGCTACACCTTC. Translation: CARSSNGTGVIYGYTF.

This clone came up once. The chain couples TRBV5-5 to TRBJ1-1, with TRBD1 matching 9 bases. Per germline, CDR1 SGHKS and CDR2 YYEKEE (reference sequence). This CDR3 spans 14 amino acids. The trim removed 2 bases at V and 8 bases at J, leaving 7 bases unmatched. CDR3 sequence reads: CASSFLGTGTEAFF. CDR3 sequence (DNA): TGTGCCAGCAGCTTTTTAGGGACAGGGACCGAAGCTTTCTTT.

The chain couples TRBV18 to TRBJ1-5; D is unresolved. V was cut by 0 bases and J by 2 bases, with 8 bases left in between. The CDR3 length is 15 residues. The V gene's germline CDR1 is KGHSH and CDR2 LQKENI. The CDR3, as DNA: TGTGCCAGCTCACCACCGGGGAGGGGCAATCAGCCCCAGCATTTT. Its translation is CASSPPGRGNQPQHF.